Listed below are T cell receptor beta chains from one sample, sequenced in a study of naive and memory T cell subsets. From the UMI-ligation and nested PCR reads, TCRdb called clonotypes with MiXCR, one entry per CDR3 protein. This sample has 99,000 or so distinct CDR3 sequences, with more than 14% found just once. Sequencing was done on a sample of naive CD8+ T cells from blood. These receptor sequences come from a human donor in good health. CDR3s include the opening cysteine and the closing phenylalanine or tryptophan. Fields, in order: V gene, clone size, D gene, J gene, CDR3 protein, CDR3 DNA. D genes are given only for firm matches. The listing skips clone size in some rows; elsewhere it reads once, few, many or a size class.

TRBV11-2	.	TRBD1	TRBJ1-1	CASSLGQGHTEAFF	TGTGCCAGCAGCTTAGGACAGGGACACACTGAAGCTTTCTTT
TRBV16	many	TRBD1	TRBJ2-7	CASSQFSGTVIYEQYF	TGTGCCAGCAGCCAATTCTCCGGGACAGTGATCTACGAGCAGTACTTC
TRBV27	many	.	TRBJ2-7	CASRSDSFYEQYF	TGTGCCAGCAGATCTGACAGTTTCTACGAGCAGTACTTC
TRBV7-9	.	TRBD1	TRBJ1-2	CASSFADRGYGYTF	TGTGCCAGCAGCTTTGCCGACAGGGGATATGGCTACACCTTC
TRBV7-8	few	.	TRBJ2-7	CASSLGSGNSYEQYF	TGTGCCAGCAGCTTAGGATCCGGAAACTCCTACGAGCAGTACTTC
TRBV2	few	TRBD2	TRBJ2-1	CASTGPSGRVHNEQFF	TGTGCCAGTACCGGGCCTAGCGGGAGGGTTCACAATGAGCAGTTCTTC
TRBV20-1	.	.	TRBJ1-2	CSARDSVGRDYGYTF	TGCAGTGCTAGAGATTCGGTAGGAAGGGACTATGGCTACACCTTC
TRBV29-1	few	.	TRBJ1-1	CSVEGNTEAFF	TGCAGCGTTGAAGGGAACACTGAAGCTTTCTTT
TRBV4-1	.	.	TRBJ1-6	CASSQISARSPLHF	TGCGCCAGCAGCCAAATCTCAGCCCGTTCACCCCTCCACTTT
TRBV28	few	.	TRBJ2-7	CASSSDGPYEQYF	TGTGCCAGCAGTTCGGACGGACCCTACGAGCAGTACTTC
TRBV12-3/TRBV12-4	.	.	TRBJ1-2	CASSWAGASDYGYTF	TGTGCCAGCAGTTGGGCAGGGGCTTCCGACTATGGCTACACCTTC
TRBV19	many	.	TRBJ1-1	CASSIDSGLKTEAFF	TGTGCCAGTAGTATAGATAGCGGGCTGAAGACTGAAGCTTTCTTT
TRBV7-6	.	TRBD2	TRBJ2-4	CASSSSGTSGNIQYF	TGTGCCAGCAGCTCCTCCGGGACTAGCGGAAACATTCAGTACTTC
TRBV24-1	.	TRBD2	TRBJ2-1	CATSSLREGPYEQFF	TGTGCCACCAGTTCTTTGCGGGAGGGCCCGTATGAGCAGTTCTTC
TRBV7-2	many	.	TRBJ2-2	CASSLIGADTGELFF	TGTGCCAGCAGCTTAATCGGGGCTGACACCGGGGAGCTGTTTTTT
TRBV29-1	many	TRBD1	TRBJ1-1	CSVEDRDRASMNTEAFF	TGCAGCGTTGAAGACCGGGACAGGGCCAGCATGAACACTGAAGCTTTCTTT
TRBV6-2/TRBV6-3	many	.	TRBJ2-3	CASSPFFGGRQDTQYF	TGTGCCAGCAGTCCATTCTTCGGGGGCCGCCAAGATACGCAGTATTTT
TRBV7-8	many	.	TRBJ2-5	CASSLRIGGETQYF	TGTGCCAGCAGCTTAAGGATAGGGGGTGAGACCCAGTACTTC
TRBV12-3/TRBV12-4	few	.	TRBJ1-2	CASSINLKTANYGYTF	TGTGCCAGCAGTATAAACCTTAAAACAGCGAACTATGGCTACACCTTC
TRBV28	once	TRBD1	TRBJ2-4	CASSPPGRDRAPDGADIQYF	TGTGCCAGCAGTCCACCCGGCCGGGACAGGGCCCCGGATGGAGCGGACATTCAGTACTTC